This is a list of T cell receptor beta chains from one sample in a study of spatial heterogeneity in lung cancer. TCRdb called the 5' RACE reads again in MiXCR, with one record for every CDR3 protein. The sample records about 48,000 distinct CDR3 sequences, 5.3% being singletons. This specimen consisted of PBMCs, obtained at surgery. Receptors originate from a male donor with early-stage non-small cell lung cancer. Each CDR3 is given with its conserved first and last residue. D genes are given only for firm matches. Where a row states a size, it is once, few, many or the class of an expanded clone; other rows omit it.

j_gene | len | v_gene | d_gene | abundance | CDR3aa | CDR3nt
TRBJ1-1 | 14 | TRBV29-1 | TRBD1 | many | CSVALQGAFTEAFF | TGCAGCGTGGCTCTACAGGGGGCCTTCACTGAAGCTTTCTTT
TRBJ2-7 | 13 | TRBV12-3/TRBV12-4 | NA | many | CATRRSSLYEQYF | TGTGCCACCAGACGGTCGAGCCTCTACGAGCAGTACTTC
TRBJ2-1 | 15 | TRBV7-2 | TRBD2 | many | CASSFSSGAINEQFF | TGTGCCAGCAGCTTCTCTAGCGGGGCCATCAATGAGCAGTTCTTC
TRBJ2-2 | 17 | TRBV30 | TRBD1 | few | CAWSTGQGAPNTGELFF | TGTGCCTGGAGTACGGGACAGGGGGCCCCTAACACCGGGGAGCTGTTTTTT
TRBJ2-7 | 14 | TRBV5-1 | NA | many | CASSLSDPAYEQYF | TGCGCCAGCAGCTTGTCGGACCCTGCCTACGAGCAGTACTTC
TRBJ1-6 | 14 | TRBV4-3 | TRBD1 | many | CASSPRTGHPPLHF | TGCGCCAGCAGCCCCCGGACAGGTCATCCACCCCTCCACTTT
TRBJ2-7 | 14 | TRBV3-1 | NA | many | CASSQDGRDNEQYF | TGTGCCAGCAGCCAAGATGGGCGGGACAACGAGCAGTACTTC
TRBJ1-2 | 15 | TRBV4-1 | NA | many | CASSLHPEGTYGYTF | TGCGCCAGCAGCCTCCACCCGGAGGGCACCTATGGCTACACCTTC
TRBJ1-1 | 15 | TRBV7-8 | NA | many | CASSLVARTATEAFF | TGTGCCAGCAGCTTAGTCGCCAGGACGGCCACTGAAGCTTTCTTT
TRBJ1-5 | 16 | TRBV7-8 | NA | many | CASSLLRTDPNQPQHF | TGTGCCAGCAGCCTTTTACGGACAGACCCCAATCAGCCCCAGCATTTT
TRBJ2-5 | 14 | TRBV27 | NA | few | CASSPLDGKETQYF | TGTGCCAGCAGTCCACTGGACGGAAAAGAGACCCAGTACTTC
TRBJ2-7 | 13 | TRBV25-1 | NA | medium-sized | CASRGTSSYEQYF | TGTGCCAGCAGGGGGACCTCCTCCTACGAGCAGTACTTC
TRBJ1-1 | 16 | TRBV7-9 | TRBD1 | many | CASRQHDRGQRTEAFF | TGTGCCAGCAGACAACACGACAGGGGGCAAAGAACTGAAGCTTTCTTT
TRBJ1-3 | 14 | TRBV7-2 | NA | many | CASSSFAGVNTIYF | TGTGCCAGCAGCTCCTTCGCTGGGGTAAACACCATATATTTT
TRBJ2-7 | 13 | TRBV9 | NA | many | CASSAGHGYEQYF | TGTGCCAGCAGCGCGGGCCACGGCTACGAGCAGTACTTC
TRBJ2-1 | 12 | TRBV10-3 | TRBD1 | many | CAVQGAGGEQFF | TGTGCCGTCCAGGGGGCGGGTGGTGAGCAGTTCTTC
TRBJ2-7 | 12 | TRBV2 | NA | many | CASSEGATEQYF | TGTGCCAGCAGTGAAGGAGCGACCGAGCAGTACTTC
TRBJ2-1 | 15 | TRBV7-6 | TRBD2 | many | CASSLGLADYNEQFF | TGTGCCAGCAGCTTGGGACTAGCGGACTACAATGAGCAGTTCTTC
TRBJ1-4 | 16 | TRBV5-1 | NA | few | CASSLVPGTGSEKLFF | TGCGCCAGCAGCTTGGTTCCGGGAACGGGGAGTGAAAAACTGTTTTTT
TRBJ2-1 | 12 | TRBV27 | TRBD1 | many | CASSSVGQGEFF | TGTGCCAGCAGTTCCGTCGGACAGGGGGAGTTCTTC
TRBJ2-5 | 15 | TRBV11-1 | NA | many | CASSLEGEDGETQYF | TGTGCCAGCAGCTTAGAGGGCGAGGACGGCGAGACCCAGTACTTC
TRBJ2-3 | 13 | TRBV5-1 | NA | many | CASSLQDTDTQYF | TGCGCCAGCAGCTTGCAGGACACAGATACGCAGTATTTT
TRBJ1-1 | 11 | TRBV20-1 | NA | few | CSAIIDREAFF | TGCAGTGCTATAATAGACAGGGAAGCTTTCTTT
TRBJ2-5 | 15 | TRBV15 | NA | many | CATSRGSGLGETQYF | TGTGCCACCAGCAGAGGATCAGGGTTGGGGGAGACCCAGTACTTC
TRBJ2-3 | 16 | TRBV9 | TRBD2 | many | CASSFGTSGGGDTQYF | TGTGCCAGCAGCTTCGGGACTAGCGGAGGGGGAGATACGCAGTATTTT
TRBJ2-1 | 12 | TRBV7-2 | NA | NA | CASSIDPNEQFF | TGTGCCAGCAGCATAGACCCAAATGAGCAGTTCTTC
TRBJ2-1 | 16 | TRBV5-1 | TRBD2 | many | CASSFGLSGRDHEQFF | TGCGCCAGCAGCTTTGGCCTTAGCGGGAGGGACCATGAGCAGTTCTTC
TRBJ2-3 | 14 | TRBV20-1 | TRBD2 | many | CSADGAGVGDTQYF | TGCAGTGCTGACGGGGCGGGAGTGGGAGATACGCAGTATTTT
TRBJ1-2 | 11 | TRBV4-1 | NA | many | CASSQEGVFTF | TGCGCCAGCAGCCAAGAGGGGGTTTTCACCTTC
TRBJ1-1 | 13 | TRBV27 | NA | large | CASSLSRNTEAFF | TGTGCCAGCAGTTTATCACGGAACACTGAAGCTTTCTTT
TRBJ2-7 | 14 | TRBV27 | NA | many | CASSLFGGNYEQYF | TGTGCCAGCAGTTTATTTGGAGGAAACTACGAGCAGTACTTC
TRBJ2-7 | 14 | TRBV27 | TRBD1 | many | CASSETGGDYEQYF | TGTGCCAGCAGCGAGACAGGGGGCGACTACGAGCAGTACTTC
TRBJ2-3 | 14 | TRBV29-1 | NA | many | CSTERGRGADTQYF | TGCAGCACTGAGAGGGGGAGAGGCGCAGATACGCAGTATTTT
TRBJ2-3 | 12 | TRBV6-1 | NA | few | CASSRHSDTQYF | TGTGCCAGCAGCCGGCATAGTGATACGCAGTATTTT
TRBJ2-7 | 15 | TRBV5-4 | NA | many | CASSQDGGPRYEQYF | TGTGCCAGCAGCCAGGACGGAGGACCTCGCTACGAGCAGTACTTC
TRBJ1-1 | 15 | TRBV4-2 | NA | many | CASSQDSAMNTEAFF | TGTGCCAGCAGCCAAGATTCAGCCATGAACACTGAAGCTTTCTTT
TRBJ1-2 | 13 | TRBV5-1 | NA | many | CASSGEQGPGYTF | TGCGCCAGCTCCGGTGAACAGGGTCCTGGCTACACCTTC
TRBJ1-2 | 15 | TRBV12-3/TRBV12-4 | TRBD1 | many | CASIRDRGLNYGYTF | TGTGCCAGCATTCGTGACAGGGGGCTGAACTATGGCTACACCTTC
TRBJ2-7 | 15 | TRBV7-2 | NA | many | CASSLPTGFSYEQYF | TGTGCCAGCAGCTTACCGACAGGCTTCTCCTACGAGCAGTACTTC
TRBJ2-7 | 13 | TRBV12-3/TRBV12-4 | NA | many | CASSLLGFNEQYF | TGTGCCAGCAGTTTGCTAGGGTTCAACGAGCAGTACTTC
TRBJ2-7 | 15 | TRBV27 | NA | many | CASSLFPGPAYEQYF | TGTGCCAGCAGTTTATTTCCGGGCCCTGCCTACGAGCAGTACTTC